This is a list of T cell receptor beta chains from one sample in a study of T cells after yellow fever vaccination. TCRdb processed the 5' RACE reads anew with MiXCR; each CDR3 protein has one entry. The sample holds 450,000 to 650,000 distinct CDR3 sequences, around a fifth seen once. The sequences come from PBMCs, collected 21 days after the first yellow fever vaccination. These receptors originate from a young man who received the YFV17D yellow fever vaccine. CDR3s include the opening cysteine and the closing phenylalanine or tryptophan. D genes are given only for firm matches. A row's size may be missing; if present it is once, few, many or a size class.

D gene: .
clone size: few
J gene: TRBJ1-2
V gene: TRBV21-1
CDR3 protein: CASSKGAGGGYTF
CDR3 DNA: TGTGCCAGCAGCAAAGGGGCCGGGGGTGGCTACACCTTC

D gene: .
clone size: few
J gene: TRBJ1-6
V gene: TRBV11-2
CDR3 protein: CASSSRQDGNYNSPLHF
CDR3 DNA: TGTGCCAGCAGCTCCCGACAGGATGGAAACTATAATTCACCCCTCCACTTT

D gene: .
clone size: .
J gene: TRBJ1-1
V gene: TRBV10-3
CDR3 protein: CATSVEMNTEAFF
CDR3 DNA: TGTGCCACCTCAGTAGAAATGAACACTGAAGCTTTCTTT

D gene: .
clone size: few
J gene: TRBJ2-1
V gene: TRBV5-1
CDR3 protein: CASSFQGGSYNEQFF
CDR3 DNA: TGCGCCAGCAGCTTTCAAGGGGGCTCCTACAATGAGCAGTTCTTC

D gene: TRBD1
clone size: .
J gene: TRBJ1-1
V gene: TRBV5-6
CDR3 protein: CASSLDRGIDIGTEAFF
CDR3 DNA: TGTGCCAGCAGCCTGGACAGGGGGATTGATATTGGCACTGAAGCTTTCTTT

D gene: TRBD2
clone size: .
J gene: TRBJ2-1
V gene: TRBV5-6
CDR3 protein: CASSETKRGSYNEQFF
CDR3 DNA: TGTGCCAGCAGCGAGACGAAGCGGGGATCCTACAATGAGCAGTTCTTC

D gene: TRBD1
clone size: .
J gene: TRBJ2-7
V gene: TRBV7-2
CDR3 protein: CASSSGQWSSYEQYF
CDR3 DNA: TGTGCCAGCAGCTCGGGACAGTGGAGCTCCTACGAGCAGTACTTC

D gene: .
clone size: .
J gene: TRBJ2-1
V gene: TRBV2
CDR3 protein: CASSEPGASRDEQFF
CDR3 DNA: TGTGCCAGCAGTGAACCGGGAGCCAGTCGCGATGAGCAGTTCTTC

D gene: TRBD2
clone size: few
J gene: TRBJ2-7
V gene: TRBV7-8
CDR3 protein: CASSFGGGGAGSYEQYF
CDR3 DNA: TGTGCCAGCAGCTTCGGGGGCGGGGGGGCCGGATCCTACGAGCAGTACTTC

D gene: .
clone size: few
J gene: TRBJ2-3
V gene: TRBV5-1
CDR3 protein: CASSSGTFSTDTQYF
CDR3 DNA: TGCGCCAGCAGCTCCGGGACTTTTAGCACAGATACGCAGTATTTT

D gene: TRBD1
clone size: many
J gene: TRBJ2-5
V gene: TRBV5-1
CDR3 protein: CASSPGTEQETQYF
CDR3 DNA: TGCGCCAGCAGCCCCGGGACAGAGCAAGAGACCCAGTACTTC

D gene: .
clone size: .
J gene: TRBJ2-5
V gene: TRBV18
CDR3 protein: CASSPEAGIQETQYF
CDR3 DNA: TGTGCCAGCTCACCAGAGGCCGGGATACAAGAGACCCAGTACTTC

D gene: .
clone size: .
J gene: TRBJ2-1
V gene: TRBV7-9
CDR3 protein: CASSLASEDEQFF
CDR3 DNA: TGTGCCAGCAGCCTTGCGAGCGAGGATGAGCAGTTCTTC

D gene: .
clone size: .
J gene: TRBJ2-1
V gene: TRBV7-9
CDR3 protein: CASSLDIGAYNEQFF
CDR3 DNA: TGTGCCAGCAGCTTAGACATCGGGGCCTACAATGAGCAGTTCTTC

D gene: .
clone size: few
J gene: TRBJ1-1
V gene: TRBV2
CDR3 protein: CASNIRAMNTEAFF
CDR3 DNA: TGTGCCAGCAATATCAGGGCCATGAACACTGAAGCTTTCTTT

D gene: TRBD2
clone size: .
J gene: TRBJ2-1
V gene: TRBV18
CDR3 protein: CASSPEGRGGYNEQFF
CDR3 DNA: TGTGCCAGCTCACCAGAAGGGCGGGGGGGCTACAATGAGCAGTTCTTC

D gene: .
clone size: few
J gene: TRBJ2-7
V gene: TRBV27
CDR3 protein: CASSLSNYYEQYF
CDR3 DNA: TGTGCCAGCAGTTTATCTAACTACTACGAGCAGTACTTC

D gene: TRBD2
clone size: .
J gene: TRBJ2-5
V gene: TRBV30
CDR3 protein: CAWRPSWGGETQYF
CDR3 DNA: TGTGCCTGGAGGCCCTCGTGGGGAGGGGAGACCCAGTACTTC

D gene: .
clone size: .
J gene: TRBJ1-4
V gene: TRBV3-1
CDR3 protein: CASSQRANNEKLFF
CDR3 DNA: TGTGCCAGCAGCCAGAGGGCTAATAATGAAAAACTGTTTTTT

D gene: .
clone size: few
J gene: TRBJ2-7
V gene: TRBV6-1
CDR3 protein: CASSGGAGHLYEQYF
CDR3 DNA: TGTGCCAGCAGTGGGGGAGCGGGACACCTCTACGAGCAGTACTTC

D gene: .
clone size: few
J gene: TRBJ2-1
V gene: TRBV7-9
CDR3 protein: CASSLRADYNEQFF
CDR3 DNA: TGTGCCAGCAGCCTCCGGGCAGACTACAATGAGCAGTTCTTC

D gene: .
clone size: few
J gene: TRBJ2-3
V gene: TRBV7-9
CDR3 protein: CASSLTSQDTQYF
CDR3 DNA: TGTGCCAGCAGCTTAACCTCGCAGGATACGCAGTATTTT

D gene: TRBD2
clone size: .
J gene: TRBJ2-3
V gene: TRBV7-8
CDR3 protein: CASTLGRLARTDTQYF
CDR3 DNA: TGTGCCAGCACCCTGGGGAGACTAGCGAGAACAGATACGCAGTATTTT

D gene: .
clone size: .
J gene: TRBJ1-2
V gene: TRBV11-2
CDR3 protein: CASSLEDSYYGYTF
CDR3 DNA: TGTGCCAGCAGCTTAGAGGACAGCTACTATGGCTACACCTTC

D gene: .
clone size: many
J gene: TRBJ2-7
V gene: TRBV7-2
CDR3 protein: CASSLDLKYEQYF
CDR3 DNA: TGTGCCAGCAGCTTAGATCTTAAATACGAGCAGTACTTC

D gene: .
clone size: many
J gene: TRBJ2-1
V gene: TRBV5-4
CDR3 protein: CASRGPGPNEQFF
CDR3 DNA: TGTGCCAGCAGGGGCCCGGGCCCTAATGAGCAGTTCTTC

D gene: .
clone size: few
J gene: TRBJ1-6
V gene: TRBV30
CDR3 protein: CAWRLEGGQYNSPLHF
CDR3 DNA: TGTGCCTGGAGGCTAGAGGGGGGGCAGTATAATTCACCCCTCCACTTT

D gene: .
clone size: many
J gene: TRBJ2-3
V gene: TRBV30
CDR3 protein: CAWKWTGTDTQYF
CDR3 DNA: TGTGCCTGGAAGTGGACAGGCACAGATACGCAGTATTTT

D gene: .
clone size: few
J gene: TRBJ2-1
V gene: TRBV7-9
CDR3 protein: CASTWDNNEQFF
CDR3 DNA: TGTGCCAGCACCTGGGACAACAATGAGCAGTTCTTC

D gene: .
clone size: few
J gene: TRBJ1-1
V gene: TRBV7-2
CDR3 protein: CASSPGGGGDTEAFF
CDR3 DNA: TGTGCCAGCAGCCCGGGCGGGGGGGGAGACACTGAAGCTTTCTTT